These 30 T cell receptor beta chains were sequenced from one sample in a study of graft-versus-host responses after intestinal transplantation. Data came from immunoSEQ multiplex PCR; TCRdb stores just in-frame clones and leaves some out. This sample has approximately 20,000 clones, with 65% to 85% found just once. Lymphocytes (intraepithelial and lamina propria) were released by processing the graft tissue. Source: ileum tissue, taken about 20 days after intestinal transplant. The source of these receptors is a human patient who received an intestinal transplant, so some T cells may come from the graft donor.

The gene calls are TRBV2 and TRBJ2-1, with 7 bases that match TRBD2. J was trimmed by 5 bases and V by 6 bases; bases with no gene match: 13. This CDR3 spans 16 amino acids. CDR1 and CDR2 (germline): SNHLY, FYNNEI. CDR3 sequence reads: CASRRGRGGVNNEQFF. Written as DNA, the CDR3 is TGTGCCAGCAGGAGGGGTCGCGGGGGTGTCAACAATGAGCAGTTCTTC.

The rearrangement uses TRBV6-5 and TRBJ2-2; D not resolved. This CDR3 is built from 15 residues. Between the trimmed V and J ends, which lost 2 bases and 1 base, there was a span of 8 bases. The germline gives CDR1 MNHEY, CDR2 SVGAGI. CDR3 in amino acids: CASSYNPQNTGELFF. CDR3 DNA: TGTGCCAGCAGTTACAATCCCCAGAACACCGGGGAGCTGTTTTTT.

The chain links TRBV29-1 to TRBJ1-2; 8 bases agree with TRBD1. This CDR3 is built from 11 residues. Unmatched junction bases numbered 4, after V lost 6 bases and J lost 7 bases. The V gene's germline CDR1 is SQVTM and CDR2 ANQGSEA. The CDR3 sequence: CSVPRGLGYTF. In nucleotides, the CDR3 is TGCAGCGTCCCCAGGGGGCTTGGCTACACCTTC.

This clone was seen a handful of times. This rearrangement joins TRBV5-1 to TRBJ2-3; 9 bases match TRBD2. With V trimmed by 4 bases and J by 2 bases, 8 bases remained unmatched. Germline V gene sequence: CDR1 SGHRS, CDR2 YFSETQ. This CDR3 region has 16 residues. This CDR3 reads CASSQGLAWATDTQYF. CDR3 nucleotides: TGCGCCAGCAGCCAAGGACTAGCGTGGGCCACAGATACGCAGTATTTT.

The rearrangement uses TRBV4-3 and TRBJ2-5; 11 bases map to TRBD1. CDR3 size: 15 residues. Germline assignment: CDR1 LGHNA and CDR2 YSLEER. V trimming: 3 bases; J trimming: 5 bases; junction bases outside the gene matches: 5. The CDR3 nucleotides read TGCGCCAGCAGCCAGGCCGGGACAGGGGGGGAGACCCAGTACTTC. Protein product: CASSQAGTGGETQYF.

This chain connects TRBV27 to TRBJ1-3; D is ambiguous. Germline V CDR1 and CDR2: MNHEY, SMNVEV (reference sequence). The V end lost 5 bases, the J end lost 7 bases, and 12 bases lay between the germline ends. This CDR3 comprises 13 residues. CDR3 amino acids: CASSQAGRNTIYF. The CDR3 DNA reads as TGTGCCAGCAGTCAGGCGGGGAGGAACACCATATATTTT.

Only a few counts were recorded for this clone. The chain uses TRBV2 and TRBJ1-4; weak D call: TRBD1 (6 bases). V was trimmed by 7 bases and J by 4 bases, leaving 16 bases between them. The CDR3 loop spans 15 amino acids. Germline-derived CDR1 and CDR2 are SNHLY and FYNNEI. This CDR3 is CASNPGEGFNEKLFF. The CDR3 coding sequence is TGTGCCAGCAACCCAGGGGAGGGCTTTAATGAAAAACTGTTTTTT.

V gene TRBV11-2 combines with J gene TRBJ2-1; no reliable D call. Trimming shortened V by 0 bases and J by 12 bases, and 12 bases separated the two germline ends. This CDR3 has 13 residues. The germline CDR1 and CDR2 sequences are SGHAT and FQNNGV. The CDR3 DNA follows: TGTGCCAGCAGCTTAGATCTCGTACAGATGCAGTTCTTC. Residues: CASSLDLVQMQFF.

The chain couples TRBV6-1 to TRBJ1-2; the match to TRBD1 covers 7 bases. Germline V gene sequence: CDR1 MNHNS, CDR2 SASEGT. Trimming took 1 base from V and 4 from J; bases not matched to a gene: 3. The CDR3 covers 14 residues. DNA for the CDR3: TGTGCCAGCAGTGAAGGGGCAGGGGGCTATGGCTACACCTTC. It translates to CASSEGAGGYGYTF.

This clone occurred once. This chain joins TRBV6-1 and TRBJ1-6; 8 nucleotides match TRBD1. V dropped 0 bases and J dropped 6; count of bases not matched to a gene: 13. Germline V gene lookup returns CDR1 MNHNS and CDR2 SASEGT. This CDR3 is built from 19 residues. The CDR3 bases are TGTGCCAGCAGTGAAGCCCCGGACAGGGTCTTTTTTTTTAATTCACCCCTCCACTTT. It translates to CASSEAPDRVFFFNSPLHF.

The chain combines TRBV15 with TRBJ1-6; 7 positions agree with TRBD1. Losses at the gene ends were 5 bases for V and 14 bases for J; bases not matched to a gene: 6. Germline V gene data show CDR1 as LNHNV and CDR2 as YYDKDF (reference sequence). The CDR3 has 12 amino acids. The CDR3 loop is CATSLTGESLHF. The DNA of the CDR3 is TGTGCCACCAGCCTTACAGGGGAATCCCTCCACTTT.

The rearrangement joins TRBV27 to TRBJ1-6, with 10 bases identical to TRBD1. CDR1 MNHEY and CDR2 SMNVEV come from the germline V gene (reference sequence). After removal of 0 bases from V and 10 bases from J, the junction contained 9 bases not matched to a gene. The length of the CDR3 is 17 residues. The CDR3 protein is CASSLSGGQGLRSPLHF. In DNA form, the CDR3 reads TGTGCCAGCAGTTTATCTGGGGGACAGGGGTTGAGGTCACCCCTCCACTTT.

The chain combines TRBV2 with TRBJ1-2; D unclear. The CDR3 contains 15 residues. Germline CDR1 is SNHLY and CDR2 is FYNNEI. V was cut by 2 bases and J by 2 bases, with 12 bases left in between. This CDR3 is CASSESVSGNYGYTF. The DNA for the CDR3 is TGTGCCAGCAGTGAATCTGTATCAGGCAACTATGGCTACACCTTC.

This clone turned up a few times. CDR3 loop: CASSEQKARMGNTIYF. For the CDR3, the DNA is TGTGCCAGCAGTGAACAGAAGGCCAGGATGGGAAACACCATATATTTT. The chain recombines TRBV2 with TRBJ1-3, with D hard to call. Per germline, CDR1 SNHLY and CDR2 FYNNEI. The CDR3 has 16 residues. V gave up 2 bases and J gave up 4 bases, with 15 bases separating them.

V and J are TRBV4-1 and TRBJ2-7; tentative D call: TRBD1 (5 bases). This CDR3 region has 16 residues. Trimming left V 0 bases short and J 0 bases short, with 12 bases between. Germline V CDR1 and CDR2: MGHRA, YSYEKL. The CDR3 region has the DNA TGCGCCAGCAGCCAAGAAGGGGTTACCTACTCCTACGAGCAGTACTTC. This sequence encodes CASSQEGVTYSYEQYF.

The chain joins TRBV12-5 to TRBJ1-6; 7 nucleotides agree with TRBD1. The CDR3 runs 18 residues. V trimming: 1 base; J trimming: 7 bases; junction bases outside the gene matches: 13. Germline CDR1 LGHNT, CDR2 FRNRAP. For the CDR3, the DNA is TGTGCTAGTGGTTTGGACACAAGCTCCGGGACAGCAAATTCACCCCTCCACTTT. This sequence encodes CASGLDTSSGTANSPLHF.

V gene TRBV27 combines with J gene TRBJ1-1, with a tentative D call TRBD1 (5 bases). Germline V lookup: CDR1 MNHEY, CDR2 SMNVEV (reference sequence). The V gene lost 3 bases and the J gene lost 6 bases, with 14 bases spanning the gap. The CDR3 is 14 amino acids. The DNA for the CDR3 is TGTGCCAGCAGTTTCGGGGGGAACCTCGCTGAAGCTTTCTTT. Protein product: CASSFGGNLAEAFF.

Only a few counts were recorded for this clone. The rearrangement links TRBV7-9 to TRBJ1-4, with D unresolved. Trimming took 0 bases from V and 0 from J, leaving 8 bases between them. The CDR3 runs 16 residues. The germline CDR1 and CDR2 sequences are SEHNR and FQNEAQ (reference sequence). The CDR3 DNA reads as TGTGCCAGCAGCTTAGCGTACGTAGCAACTAATGAAAAACTGTTTTTT. This translates into CASSLAYVATNEKLFF.

The table lists this clone with a few counts. The chain combines TRBV6-1 with TRBJ2-7; TRBD2 matches at 13 bases. Unmatched junction bases numbered 4, after V lost 1 base and J lost 4 bases. The CDR3 extends over 16 amino acids. Germline lookup yields CDR1 MNHNS and CDR2 SASEGT. The chain's CDR3 is CASSEELAGGGYEQYF. The CDR3 region has the DNA TGTGCCAGCAGTGAAGAACTAGCGGGGGGGGGATACGAGCAGTACTTC.

The chain uses TRBV5-1 and TRBJ2-1; 11 nucleotides agree with TRBD2. Germline V gene sequence: CDR1 SGHRS, CDR2 YFSETQ. The trim removed 0 bases at V and 8 bases at J, leaving 10 bases unmatched. The CDR3 has 17 amino acids. CDR3 amino acids: CASSLDLTSGRWDEQFF. CDR3 coding DNA: TGCGCCAGCAGCTTGGACCTAACTAGCGGGAGATGGGATGAGCAGTTCTTC.

This clone was seen a single time. The chain uses TRBV10-3 and TRBJ2-1; no clear D gene. Per germline, CDR1 ENHRY and CDR2 SYGVKD. CDR3 size: 17 residues. Trimming left V 0 bases short and J 0 bases short, with 12 bases between. The CDR3 DNA follows: TGTGCCATCAGTGAGTCGATGGTCCTGAGCTCCTACAATGAGCAGTTCTTC. It yields the protein CAISESMVLSSYNEQFF.

The rearrangement links TRBV6-1 to TRBJ1-2, with D tentatively TRBD1 (6 bases). Germline V gives CDR1 MNHNS, CDR2 SASEGT. Trimming pared 9 bases from V and 2 bases from J, leaving 10 bases between. CDR3 size: 12 residues. This CDR3 reads CARAGGNYGYTF. CDR3 DNA: TGTGCCAGGGCGGGGGGCAACTATGGCTACACCTTC.

This chain connects TRBV19 to TRBJ2-7; 7 bases align to TRBD1. The CDR3 is 15 residues long. The germline CDR1 and CDR2 sequences are LNHDA and SQIVND (reference sequence). The ends lost 3 bases at V and 0 bases at J; junction bases unmatched: 5. This CDR3 is CASSMAAGGSYEQYF. Here the CDR3 DNA reads TGTGCCAGTAGTATGGCGGCAGGGGGCTCCTACGAGCAGTACTTC.

The chain is built from TRBV6-1 and TRBJ2-5; no clear D. The J call is doubtful: the DNA matches TRBJ2-7 better. There are 11 residues in the CDR3. Germline V gene sequence: CDR1 MNHNS, CDR2 SASEGT. The chain's CDR3 is CASRVSYEQYF. The CDR3 bases are TGTGCCAGCCGAGTAAGCTACGAGCAGTACTTC.

This clone appeared once. For the CDR3, the DNA is TGTGCCAGCAGCGAACTAGCGGCCCTCCACAATGAGCAGTTCTTC. This codes for CASSELAALHNEQFF. This chain joins TRBV2 and TRBJ2-1, with TRBD2 matching 8 bases. V lost 6 bases, J lost 5 bases, and 9 bases stayed unmatched. CDR1 is SNHLY and CDR2 is FYNNEI in the germline V gene. CDR3 length equals 15 residues.

This clone was seen a handful of times. The CDR3 region has the DNA TGTGCCAGCAGCCATCCCCGTCCGGCGGTCTCCTACAATGAGCAGTTCTTC. This translates into CASSHPRPAVSYNEQFF. V is TRBV4-2 and J is TRBJ2-1; D not resolved. Germline V gives CDR1 LGHNA, CDR2 YNFKEQ. V was clipped by 3 bases and J by 0 bases, with 15 bases between them. CDR3 size: 17 residues.

This sequence joins TRBV7-2 and TRBJ1-2; tentatively, D is TRBD1 (5 bases). Germline V gene sequence: CDR1 SGHTA, CDR2 FQGNSA. V was trimmed by 0 bases and J by 8 bases, leaving 16 bases between them. The CDR3 spans 15 residues. The DNA of the CDR3 is TGTGCCAGCAGCTTAGCCCCGGGACTCCTAATAGGCTACACCTTC. Translating gives CASSLAPGLLIGYTF. Full variable domain (missing parts from reference TRBV7-2 and TRBJ1-2): GAGVSQSPSNKVTEKGKDVELRCDPISGHTALYWYRQSLGQGLEFLIYFQGNSAPDKSGLPSDRFSAERTGGSVSTLTIQRTQQEDSAVYLCASSLAPGLLIGYTFGSGTRLTVV.

The J gene is TRBJ1-1, the V gene TRBV5-4; D not resolved. Trimming took off 4 bases at V and 8 bases at J, with 12 bases between the two ends. This CDR3 contains 12 residues. Germline CDR1 and CDR2: SGHNT and YYREEE (reference sequence). CDR3 sequence (DNA): TGTGCCAGCAGCCGAGGGATTAGGGAAGCTTTCTTT. Translating it yields CASSRGIREAFF.

The chain recombines TRBV27 with TRBJ2-7, with D tentatively TRBD1 (6 bases). The CDR3 spans 15 residues. V lost 7 bases to trimming and J lost 3 bases, with 19 bases between them. The V gene's germline CDR1 is MNHEY and CDR2 SMNVEV (reference sequence). The CDR3 sequence is CASTLSQGPNYEQYF. CDR3 DNA sequence: TGTGCCAGCACCCTATCACAGGGACCTAACTACGAGCAGTACTTC.

The chain links TRBV27 to TRBJ2-4, with 7 bases that match TRBD2. The V gene's germline CDR1 is MNHEY and CDR2 SMNVEV (reference sequence). The CDR3 is made up of 15 amino acids. With V trimmed by 2 bases and J by 3 bases, 4 bases remained unmatched. The CDR3 is CASSLAAGNKNIQYF. DNA of the CDR3: TGTGCCAGCAGTTTAGCAGCGGGAAACAAAAACATTCAGTACTTC.